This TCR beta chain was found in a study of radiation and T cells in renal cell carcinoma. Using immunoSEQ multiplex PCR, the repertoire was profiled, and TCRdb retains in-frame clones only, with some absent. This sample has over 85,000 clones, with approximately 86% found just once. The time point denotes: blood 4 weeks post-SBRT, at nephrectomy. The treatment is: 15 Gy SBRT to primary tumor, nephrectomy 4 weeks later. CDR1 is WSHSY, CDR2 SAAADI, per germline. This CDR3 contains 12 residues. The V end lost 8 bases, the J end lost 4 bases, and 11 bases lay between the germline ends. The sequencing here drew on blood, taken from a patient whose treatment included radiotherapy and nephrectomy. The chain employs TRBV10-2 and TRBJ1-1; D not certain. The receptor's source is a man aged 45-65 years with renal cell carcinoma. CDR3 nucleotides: TGCGCCAGCGCCACCGATCGCACTGAAGCTTTCTTT. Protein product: CASATDRTEAFF.